This TCR beta chain was identified during a study of blood T cell repertoires in COVID-19. Study background: The analysed material was cDNA or gDNA that came from T cells, B-cell-depleted T cells, or PBMCs.

V lost 5 bases, J lost 3 bases, and 5 bases stayed unmatched. The V gene's germline CDR1 is SEHNR and CDR2 FQNEAQ (reference sequence). There are 14 residues in the CDR3. The protocol was immunoSEQ multiplex PCR, while the TCRdb copy is restricted to in-frame clones and leaves out a portion. The sample yields 150,000 to 250,000 clones, around 82% seen once. Comments on this clone: Other DNA sequences in this sample translate to the same CDR3.

Clinical history reported by participants formed the basis on which cohorts were assigned. The study counted Cohort 3 donors as recovered given two negative PCRs, clearance, or symptom resolution. The chain employs TRBV7-9 and TRBJ2-5; TRBD1 matches 8 bases. The sequence derives from a man between 40 and 49 years old who had recovered from COVID-19. The sample consisted of PBMCs or T cells enriched from blood (not recorded which). The CDR3 DNA reads TGTGCCAGCAGCCCGCGACAGGGGAAAGAGACCCAGTACTTC. This codes for CASSPRQGKETQYF.